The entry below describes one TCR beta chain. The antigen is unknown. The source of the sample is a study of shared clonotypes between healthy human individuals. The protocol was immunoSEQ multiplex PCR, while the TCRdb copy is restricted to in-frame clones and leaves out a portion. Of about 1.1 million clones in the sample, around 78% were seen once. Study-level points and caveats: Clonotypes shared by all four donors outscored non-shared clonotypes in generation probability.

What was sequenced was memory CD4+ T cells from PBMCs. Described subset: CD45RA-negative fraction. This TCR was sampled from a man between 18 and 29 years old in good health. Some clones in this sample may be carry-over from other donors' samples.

The CDR3 region has the DNA TGCAGCGTCGGGACAGGGGGCTTCACCGGGGAGCTGTTTTTT. Protein: CSVGTGGFTGELFF. V and J are TRBV29-1 and TRBJ2-2; 12 positions agree with TRBD1. Trimming cost V 6 bases and J 4 bases; bases outside gene matches: 3. In germline, CDR1 is SQVTM, CDR2 ANQGSEA. The CDR3 has 14 residues.